The 19 T cell receptor beta chains reported below all come from one sample, sequenced in a study of neurological immune-mediated disorders. TCRdb reanalysed the 5' RACE reads using MiXCR and keeps one entry per CDR3 protein. The data show 55,000 to 75,000 distinct CDR3 sequences, 2% to 2.5% seen once. The sample taken for sequencing was PBMCs. The receptors were gathered from a man over 45 with multiple sclerosis.

This clonotype was seen at least ten times. The rearrangement links TRBV25-1 to TRBJ2-7; the match to TRBD1 covers 7 bases. This CDR3 region has 12 residues. V was clipped by 8 bases and J by 3 bases; unmatched bases: 4. Germline CDR1 and CDR2: MGHDK and SYGVNS. CDR3 protein: CASLGQNYEQYF. CDR3 in DNA: TGTGCCAGCTTGGGACAGAACTACGAGCAGTACTTC.

This clonotype was found many times. The chain employs TRBV20-1 and TRBJ2-7; 9 bases map to TRBD2. Germline V gene lookup returns CDR1 DFQATT and CDR2 SNEGSKA (reference sequence). With V trimmed by 3 bases and J by 5 bases, 8 bases remained unmatched. The length of the CDR3 is 14 residues. CDR3 region: CSASLLAGRDEQYF. CDR3 sequence (DNA): TGCAGTGCTAGTCTTCTAGCGGGGAGAGACGAGCAGTACTTC.

At least ten counts were recorded for this clonotype. J is TRBJ2-5 and V is TRBV3-1; 8 bases align to TRBD2. Germline CDR1 reads LGHDT; CDR2 reads YNNKEL (reference sequence). V gave up 10 bases and J gave up 2 bases; unmatched junction bases: 6. CDR3 length equals 13 residues. CDR3 amino acids: CATIGGGQETQYF. Here the CDR3 DNA reads TGTGCCACCATCGGGGGGGGGCAAGAGACCCAGTACTTC.

This clonotype has at least ten counts. J is TRBJ1-4 and V is TRBV20-1, with unresolved D. V was clipped by 7 bases and J by 0 bases, with 9 bases between them. From germline, CDR1 is DFQATT and CDR2 SNEGSKA (reference sequence). CDR3 length equals 13 residues. The CDR3 loop is CSVNGPTNEKLFF. CDR3 nucleotide sequence: TGCAGTGTTAACGGTCCAACTAATGAAAAACTGTTTTTT.

This clonotype was seen at least ten times. The chain carries TRBV20-1 and TRBJ2-2, with 10 bases identical to TRBD2. The CDR3 has 15 residues. V trimming: 3 bases; J trimming: 7 bases; junction bases outside the gene matches: 8. Germline V gives CDR1 DFQATT, CDR2 SNEGSKA (reference sequence). The CDR3: CSARGASGGGGELFF. CDR3 sequence (DNA): TGCAGTGCTAGGGGAGCTAGCGGGGGAGGCGGGGAGCTGTTTTTT.

This clonotype has at least ten counts. This chain connects TRBV5-6 to TRBJ2-5, with 9 bases fitting TRBD2. The V segment lost 4 bases and the J segment 2 bases; nucleotides outside the gene matches: 3. The CDR3 totals 14 residues. Germline V gene sequence: CDR1 SGHDT, CDR2 YYEEEE. The CDR3 DNA reads as TGTGCCAGCAGCACGAGCGGGGGGCAAGAGACCCAGTACTTC. It specifies CASSTSGGQETQYF.

This clonotype was detected many times. J is TRBJ1-2 and V is TRBV18; D unclear. Trimming took 2 bases from V and 7 from J, leaving 17 bases between them. CDR3 length: 15 residues. Per the germline V gene, CDR1 is KGHSH and CDR2 is LQKENI. The CDR3 DNA sequence: TGTGCCAGCTCACCATGGGCGGAAGTCCTGAGTGGCTACACCTTC. Encoded protein: CASSPWAEVLSGYTF.

This clonotype was observed many times. The chain recombines TRBV18 with TRBJ2-1; possibly TRBD2 for D (7 bases). Germline CDR1 is KGHSH and CDR2 is LQKENI. Trimming removed 10 bases at V and 6 bases at J, with 22 bases between. The CDR3 is 15 amino acids. The CDR3 sequence is CATTPRGSRGNEQFF. The CDR3 DNA reads TGTGCCACCACCCCGCGGGGGAGCAGGGGCAATGAGCAGTTCTTC. Supplemented by reference TRBV18 and TRBJ2-1, the full variable domain reads NAGVMQNPRHLVRRRGQEARLRCSPMKGHSHVYWYRQLPEEGLKFMVYLQKENIIDESGMPKERFSAEFPKEGPSILRIQQVVRGDSAAYFCATTPRGSRGNEQFFGPGTRLTVL.

This clonotype was counted ten times or more. V usage is TRBV20-1 and J usage is TRBJ1-4, with D tentatively TRBD1 (6 bases). Trimming pared 6 bases from V and 11 bases from J, leaving 13 bases between. Germline values: CDR1 DFQATT, CDR2 SNEGSKA (reference sequence). CDR3 length: 11 amino acids. This CDR3 is CSAAQGVKLFF. The CDR3 nucleotides are TGCAGTGCCGCACAGGGAGTGAAACTGTTTTTT.

There are many counts of this clonotype. The chain employs TRBV5-1 and TRBJ2-5; D is uncertain. V lost 1 base to trimming and J lost 5 bases, with 9 bases between them. This CDR3 spans 13 amino acids. Germline V CDR1 and CDR2: SGHRS, YFSETQ. The CDR3 reads CASSLQSGETQYF. The CDR3 nucleotides are TGCGCCAGCAGCTTGCAGAGTGGGGAGACCCAGTACTTC.

This clonotype was found a few times. The chain uses TRBV12-3 or TRBV12-4 and TRBJ2-1; 11 nucleotides align to TRBD1. This CDR3 region has 15 residues. With 4 bases clipped from V and 8 bases from J, the junction kept 7 bases outside the gene matches. The CDR3 protein is CASSSPGQGVDEQFF. For the CDR3, the DNA is TGTGCCAGCAGTTCACCGGGACAGGGGGTGGATGAGCAGTTCTTC.

This clonotype was picked up many times. CDR3 sequence: CASVQGQGGDTQYF. The CDR3 nucleotides read TGTGCCAGCGTACAGGGGCAGGGGGGAGATACGCAGTATTTT. The chain links TRBV12-3 or TRBV12-4 to TRBJ2-3; perhaps TRBD1 as D (7 bases). This CDR3 comprises 14 residues. The ends were cut back, 8 bases at V and 5 bases at J, with 17 bases in the middle.

This clonotype was recorded many times. The rearrangement uses TRBV6-2 or TRBV6-3 and TRBJ2-2, with 8 bases fitting TRBD1. The CDR3 totals 17 residues. Germline-derived CDR1 and CDR2 are MNHEY and SVGEGT. J was trimmed by 7 bases and V by 6 bases; bases with no gene match: 16. CDR3 nucleotide sequence: TGTGCCAGCAGCCACATCGGACAGGGCCTGAGTGTCGGGGAGCTGTTTTTT. Amino acid sequence: CASSHIGQGLSVGELFF.

This clonotype appeared many times. The chain carries TRBV6-4 and TRBJ2-1, with a weak D call TRBD2 (5 bases). CDR1 and CDR2 from the germline V gene are MRHNA and SNTAGT. There are 13 residues in the CDR3. The V and J ends lost 5 bases and 9 bases respectively, with 14 bases between them. DNA of the CDR3: TGTGCCAGCAGTAGCGAACTAGGCAGTGAGCAGTTCTTC. The encoded protein is CASSSELGSEQFF.

This clonotype has ten or more counts. This chain uses TRBV7-2 with TRBJ2-7; 7 bases line up with TRBD1. The CDR3 is made up of 14 amino acids. Germline V lookup: CDR1 SGHTA, CDR2 FQGNSA. The junction had 2 bases not matched to a gene; V was cut back by 1 base and J by 2 bases. DNA of the CDR3: TGTGCCAGCAGCTTAGACAGGGGACCCTACGAGCAGTACTTC. It encodes CASSLDRGPYEQYF.

This clonotype was observed many times. The chain carries TRBV7-2 and TRBJ1-1; D remains ambiguous. Germline CDR1 SGHTA, CDR2 FQGNSA. This CDR3 has 15 residues. Trimming took off 5 bases at V and 0 bases at J, with 13 bases between the two ends. The CDR3 loop is CASSLSGALNTEAFF. In DNA, the CDR3 is TGTGCCAGCAGCCTTAGCGGAGCCCTGAACACTGAAGCTTTCTTT.

This clonotype was recorded at least ten times. The chain combines TRBV20-1 with TRBJ2-3; weak D call: TRBD2 (6 bases). The CDR3 loop spans 15 amino acids. Trimming took off 0 bases at V and 2 bases at J, with 12 bases between the two ends. The germline CDR1 and CDR2 sequences are DFQATT and SNEGSKA (reference sequence). The CDR3 loop reads CSAREGGSVTDTQYF. CDR3 in DNA: TGCAGTGCTAGAGAAGGAGGGAGTGTCACAGATACGCAGTATTTT.

This clonotype showed up many times. This rearrangement joins TRBV30 to TRBJ2-1; 7 bases are a match to TRBD2. J lost 10 bases, V lost 3 bases, and 9 bases had no gene match. The CDR3 loop spans 13 amino acids. CDR1 GTSNPN and CDR2 SVGIG come from the germline V gene (reference sequence). The CDR3 loop reads CAWSNEPGGEQFF. In DNA form, the CDR3 reads TGTGCCTGGAGCAACGAGCCGGGGGGAGAGCAGTTCTTC.

This clonotype was seen at least ten times. This chain joins TRBV27 and TRBJ1-1; a possible D gene is TRBD1 (6 bases). Trimming stripped 6 bases from V and 4 bases from J, with 9 bases between. CDR3 length: 12 amino acids. Germline assignment: CDR1 MNHEY and CDR2 SMNVEV (reference sequence). The CDR3 reads CASRQGGTEAFF. The CDR3 nucleotides read TGTGCCAGCAGACAGGGTGGCACTGAAGCTTTCTTT.